This record covers a single T cell receptor beta chain. The antigen it recognizes is unknown. Base qualities were left out, and no much larger clone turns up one base away. Other DNA sequences from this sample encode an identical CDR3 as well. TCRbeta CDR3 regions were amplified from genomic DNA using the immunoSEQ Assay, a bias-controlled multiplex PCR. For the original study's pipeline: The number of nucleated cells in each sample was estimated from the amplification of reference gene primers within the assay. To quantify the absolute abundance of each unique TCRbeta CDR3 rearrangement, sequence reads were collapsed and filtered. Productive Simpson clonality was computed per sample as the square root of Simpson's diversity index over productive rearrangements. TCRdb re-hosts the immuneACCESS table, in-frame sequences only. Its copies lack some clones; in the studies checked, an unresolved V gene accounts for under half of them, and the cause for the rest is not known. V and J calls and clone size are given by that table; D and trimming were obtained from the DNA. The sample table lists approximately 170,000 clones, approximately 86% of them with a count of one. The top ten clonotypes cover more than 9% of the sample.

The data belong to a study of blood T cell repertoires in COVID-19 (dated by TCRdb to about 2020). A note on the overall study: The collaborator samples originated in the United States, Italy and Spain and spanned the acute and convalescent phases of COVID-19. The material from the prospective study consisted of cDNA or gDNA derived from T cells, B-cell-depleted T cells, or PBMCs. Deeply sampled blood TCRbeta repertoires from subjects exposed to, actively infected with, or recovered from COVID-19 were included in the dataset. A freely available public database, intended as a resource for researchers studying the immune response to SARS-CoV-2, is where the repertoires were released. The samples were drawn from two sources: the first 160 participants of the ongoing ImmuneRACE study, and 1,200 or so subjects contributed by 6 global collaborators. A de-identified subject ID, COVID-19 status, age in years and sex were almost always included in the sample metadata. Where available, HLA class I and class II types were taken from metadata supplied by the sample provider and were not determined by assay-based typing. The study at large found these results: The amount of clinical and demographic metadata varied by source and participant and was provided uncurated.

Whole blood was collected in K2EDTA tubes by collaborating institutions according to the institutions' own protocols. For TCRbeta analysis, collaborators shipped samples as frozen whole blood, isolated PBMCs, or DNA extracted from either of those sample types. Sample: peripheral blood. The TCR originated in a woman aged 80 or over with active or convalescent COVID-19.

CDR3 sequence: CASSLVPEETQYF. Read as DNA, the sequence is TGCGCCAGCAGCTTGGTCCCAGAAGAGACCCAGTACTTC. The V and J segments used are TRBV5-1 and TRBJ2-5; the D segment cannot be called with confidence. V was cut back by 0 bases and J by 3 bases, leaving a gap of 6 bases between them. Sequences SGHRS (CDR1) and YFSETQ (CDR2) are obtained from the germline V gene. Taken from cysteine to phenylalanine, the CDR3 has 13 residues. Of all the DNA, just the CDR3 is kept, 39 bases in frame from base 1.